This T cell receptor (beta chain) is from a study of T cell clonotyping in hematopoietic cell transplantation. Study-wide results and caveats: Pathologically expanded recipient clonotypes increased progressively from day 30 to day 180 as diversity fell.

Method: immunoSEQ multiplex PCR; TCRdb's copy keeps in-frame clones and lacks some. The sample lists some 40,000 clones, 95% seen once, with approximately 0.94% in the top ten. Germline-derived CDR1 and CDR2 are SEHNR and FQNEAQ (reference sequence). V lost 4 bases and J 5 bases, leaving 20 bases between the germline ends. The CDR3 covers 16 residues. Remarks on this clone: No antigen is known for it.

The origin of this receptor is a man younger than 45 in good health. Some clones in this sample may be carry-over from other donors' samples. The sequenced sample was peripheral blood mononuclear cells. The V gene is TRBV7-9, the J gene TRBJ1-1; a possible D gene is TRBD1 (6 bases). The CDR3 nucleotides are TGTGCCAGCAGCTCATCCTTGGGGGGGGCGTTTACTGAAGCTTTCTTT. It yields the protein CASSSSLGGAFTEAFF.